This TCR beta chain was profiled in a study of CD8 T cells in ankylosing spondylitis. TCRdb re-analysed the 5' RACE reads in MiXCR, keeping a single row per CDR3 protein. The sample shows around 30,000 distinct CDR3 sequences, about 5.3% of them seen only once. This clonotype appeared a few times. Unmatched junction bases numbered 12, after V lost 7 bases and J lost 4 bases. This CDR3 region has 16 residues. The germline V gene has CDR1 SGDLS and CDR2 YYNGEE. This chain connects TRBV9 to TRBJ2-1; 9 positions agree with TRBD2. Sequencing used blood, either unsorted or a sorted T cell fraction (not recorded which). The clonotype originates from a female donor with ankylosing spondylitis or in good health (not recorded which). The CDR3 here is CASGTILAGTYNEQFF. In nucleotides, the CDR3 is TGTGCCAGCGGGACCATCCTAGCGGGGACTTACAATGAGCAGTTCTTC.